The 18 T cell receptor beta chains below all came from one sample that was sequenced in a study of CD8 T cells in Susac syndrome (dated by TCRdb to between 2017 and 2020). Libraries were built with the immunoSEQ multiplex PCR assay. RNA was extracted with the RNeasy kit and about 0.5 to 1 ug was reverse transcribed using random hexamers. The public reads were reanalyzed by TCRdb: fastp trimming at Q25, MiXCR alignment, in-frame beta chains only. Each record represents a unique CDR3 protein, reported with the most common genes and DNA among its rows. This sample has approximately 270,000 distinct CDR3 sequences in its table, and just over 90% of those were observed once. Around 0.067% of the sample lies in the top ten. Sequenced: CD4+ T cells from PBMCs. The receptors originated from a human donor with multiple sclerosis.

The chain has TRBV6-1 and TRBJ2-2; TRBD2 is a possible D gene (5 bases). V dropped 7 bases and J dropped 5 bases, with 14 bases sitting between them. The CDR3 runs to 14 residues. Germline loops: CDR1 MNHNS, CDR2 SASEGT. In DNA form, the CDR3 reads TGTGCCAGCACTAGAAGAGGGAAAACCGGGGAGCTGTTTTTT. Translated, it gives CASTRRGKTGELFF.

V is TRBV12-3 or TRBV12-4 and J is TRBJ1-2; no firm D call. This CDR3 has 11 amino acids. Trimming left V 1 base short and J 12 bases short, with 9 bases between. This chain's CDR3 is CASSLDSPHTF. The CDR3 DNA reads as TGTGCCAGCAGTTTAGACAGCCCTCACACCTTC.

The chain uses TRBV28 and TRBJ1-2; 7 bases are a match to TRBD1. Germline V lookup: CDR1 MDHEN, CDR2 SYDVKM. After removal of 6 bases from V and 8 bases from J, the junction contained 12 bases not matched to a gene. This CDR3 has 14 residues. The CDR3 reads CASRYPEQGSGYTF. CDR3 coding DNA: TGTGCCAGCAGGTACCCGGAACAGGGGAGCGGCTACACCTTC.

This chain uses TRBV23-1 with TRBJ2-6; no clear D. TRBV23-1 is recorded as an ORF, its role being uncertain. This CDR3 comprises 16 residues. Deletions cut 0 bases from V and 4 bases from J, with 10 bases between. Here the CDR3 DNA reads TGCGCCAGCAGTCAATCAGCGAACGGAGGGGCCAACGTCCTGACTTTC. Its translation: CASSQSANGGANVLTF.

The chain is built from TRBV15 and TRBJ2-1; D tentatively fits TRBD1 or TRBD2 (6 bases each). Trimming pared 6 bases from V and 12 bases from J, leaving 15 bases between. CDR1 and CDR2 from the germline V gene are LNHNV and YYDKDF (reference sequence). The CDR3 runs 12 residues. CDR3 amino acids: CATRLWGATQFF. The CDR3 nucleotides read TGTGCCACCAGACTTTGGGGGGCAACGCAGTTCTTC.

J is TRBJ1-1 and V is TRBV18, with 12 bases aligning to TRBD1. V lost 4 bases and J lost 6; bases outside the gene matches: 12. From germline, CDR1 is KGHSH and CDR2 LQKENI. This CDR3 spans 17 amino acids. The CDR3 DNA sequence: TGTGCCAGCTCACAAATTCCGGGACAGGGGGCTGGGGCTGAAGCTTTCTTT. Its translation is CASSQIPGQGAGAEAFF.

The chain joins TRBV20-1 to TRBJ2-5, with 8 positions matching TRBD2. V trimming: 4 bases; J trimming: 5 bases; junction bases outside the gene matches: 3. Germline V gene data show CDR1 as DFQATT and CDR2 as SNEGSKA (reference sequence). The CDR3 is made up of 12 amino acids. The CDR3 sequence is CSATPGGETQYF. The CDR3 DNA is TGCAGTGCTACCCCGGGGGGGGAGACCCAGTACTTC.

Regarding this clonotype: The junction does not match germline at one end; this may be a read error. This chain connects TRBV14 to TRBJ2-7; maybe TRBD1 (5 bases). Germline CDR1 is SGHDN and CDR2 is FVKESK. This CDR3 region has 17 residues. The chain's CDR3 is CASSQDRPGSGSHEQYF. The CDR3 bases are TGTGCCAGCAGCCAAGATAGGCCAGGGTCGGGCTCCCACGAGCAGTACTTC.

The chain has TRBV3-1 and TRBJ2-7; the match to TRBD1 covers 8 bases. The CDR3 has 15 residues. CDR1 is LGHDT, CDR2 YNNKEL, per germline (reference sequence). V gave up 1 base and J gave up 1 base; unmatched junction bases: 3. CDR3 loop: CASSQGDRGSYEQYF. CDR3 DNA: TGTGCCAGCAGCCAAGGAGACAGGGGATCCTACGAGCAGTACTTC.

The V and J genes are TRBV4-1 and TRBJ2-1; the match to TRBD2 covers 10 bases. The CDR3 runs to 18 residues. V shed 0 bases and J 4 bases; nucleotides not matched to a gene: 9. The germline CDR1 and CDR2 sequences are MGHRA and YSYEKL. This CDR3 reads CASSQDRSSGGAYNEQFF. The CDR3 region has the DNA TGCGCCAGCAGCCAAGATCGGAGCAGCGGGGGGGCGTACAATGAGCAGTTCTTC.

This clonotype was seen more than once but under ten times. The J gene is TRBJ1-5, the V gene TRBV6-2 or TRBV6-3; no reliable D call. In germline, CDR1 is MNHEY, CDR2 SVGEGT. The V end lost 10 bases, the J end lost 6 bases, and 7 bases lay between the germline ends. The CDR3 covers 10 residues. Here the CDR3 reads CATPRQPQHF. Written as DNA, the CDR3 is TGTGCCACCCCCCGTCAGCCCCAGCATTTT.

V usage is TRBV10-3 and J usage is TRBJ2-7; TRBD2 might be the D (5 bases). V lost 4 bases, J lost 2 bases, and 9 bases lay in between. Looked up from germline, CDR1 is ENHRY and CDR2 is SYGVKD. There are 13 residues in the CDR3. CDR3 sequence reads: CAISAGVPYEQYV. The CDR3 bases are TGTGCCATCAGTGCCGGGGTCCCCTACGAGCAGTACGTC.

The chain has TRBV7-2 and TRBJ2-3, with D possibly being TRBD2 (6 bases). V gave up 11 bases and J gave up 0 bases, with 15 bases separating them. The V gene's germline CDR1 is SGHTA and CDR2 FQGNSA. The CDR3 is 14 amino acids. The CDR3 protein is CASTGGLSTDTQYF. In nucleotides, the CDR3 is TGTGCCTCGACCGGGGGACTTAGCACAGATACGCAGTATTTT.

The chain joins TRBV12-3 or TRBV12-4 to TRBJ2-1; TRBD1 agrees at 7 bases. The CDR3 length is 21 residues. Losses at the gene ends were 6 bases for V and 5 bases for J; bases not matched to a gene: 28. The CDR3 DNA is TGTGCCAGCAGAGGACAGGCTAGTCGCCTAAAATCTGGCCTTCAAAACAATGAGCAGTTCTTC. It yields the protein CASRGQASRLKSGLQNNEQFF.

V is TRBV30 and J is TRBJ1-1; D is unresolved. The CDR3 contains 12 residues. Germline values: CDR1 GTSNPN, CDR2 SVGIG (reference sequence). V lost 7 bases and J 4 bases, leaving 13 bases between the germline ends. CDR3 in DNA: TGTGCCTCCCTGTTTGGTCCCACTGAAGCTTTCTTT. This codes for CASLFGPTEAFF.

The table lists this clonotype with a count of one. The J gene is TRBJ1-1, the V gene TRBV6-6; D remains unclear. V shed 5 bases and J shed 1 base, with 8 bases lying between them. This CDR3 has 13 residues. CDR1 and CDR2 from the germline V gene are MNHNY and SVGAGI (reference sequence). In nucleotides, the CDR3 is TGTGCCAGCAGTCCCCCCGAGAACACTGAAGCTTTCTTT. It translates to CASSPPENTEAFF.

J is TRBJ1-3 and V is TRBV29-1, with TRBD1 as a possible D gene (5 bases). With 4 bases removed from V and 2 bases from J, the gap between germline ends came to 9 bases. Germline V CDR1 and CDR2: SQVTM, ANQGSEA. The CDR3 sequence is 13 residues long. This chain's CDR3 is CSVGGGPGNTIYF. In DNA form, the CDR3 reads TGCAGCGTTGGGGGGGGTCCTGGAAACACCATATATTTT.

This chain uses TRBV12-3 or TRBV12-4 with TRBJ1-2, with D possibly TRBD1 on 6 matching bases. Trimming cost V 3 bases and J 7 bases, with 15 bases left between them. This CDR3 has 14 amino acids. The CDR3: CASSFTSGAGGYTF. The CDR3 bases are TGTGCCAGCAGTTTCACCTCAGGGGCGGGTGGCTACACCTTC.